This TCR beta chain was sequenced during a study of shared clonotypes between healthy human individuals. The study's findings and limits: Unshared clonotypes carried lower generation probabilities than those common to all four donors. Relative to memory subsets, naive subsets generally showed larger estimated richness.

The germline V gene has CDR1 SGDLS and CDR2 YYNGEE. V was trimmed by 4 bases and J by 3 bases, leaving 14 bases between them. The CDR3 runs to 14 residues. Sequencing was at deep level. The repertoire was sequenced with immunoSEQ multiplex PCR; TCRdb's copy has only in-frame clones and lacks some. The table records 1,400,000 or so clones, around 98.5% of them present only once. Worth noting for this clone: Antigen: not known.

The receptor was derived from a man younger than 45 in good health. The specimen sequenced was naive CD4+ T cells sorted from blood. Documented subset: CD45RA+ positively selected. This sequence joins TRBV9 and TRBJ2-7; D ambiguous. The CDR3 here is CASSPHFSGYEQYF. For the CDR3, the DNA is TGTGCCAGCAGCCCTCATTTTTCAGGCTACGAGCAGTACTTC.